The sequence of this T cell receptor (beta chain) was determined in a study of cytomegalovirus exposure and HLA in healthy donors. PCR was performed using 60 Vbeta and 13 Jbeta primers. This table comes from immunoSEQ multiplex PCR, and its TCRdb copy is limited to in-frame clones, with some not included. The sample shows about 210,000 clones, 75% to 85% of them seen only once. The specimen was PBMCs. This sequence originates from a male donor in good health and CMV-seropositive.

The CDR3 nucleotides read TGTGCCAGCAGTGAATTCAGAGCGTACCAAGAGACCCAGTACTTC. This codes for CASSEFRAYQETQYF. This chain links TRBV6-1 with TRBJ2-5; no definite D call. Germline assignment: CDR1 MNHNS and CDR2 SASEGT. V shed 2 bases and J shed 0 bases, with 10 bases lying between them. The CDR3 runs 15 residues.